The sequence of this TCR beta chain was determined in a study of T-cell memory formation after mild COVID-19. V was trimmed by 5 bases and J by 3 bases, leaving 22 bases between them. This CDR3 is built from 17 residues. TCRdb independently ran MiXCR on the 5' RACE reads; one entry per CDR3 protein. The sample holds more than 120,000 distinct CDR3 sequences; around 21% are singletons and the top ten take 2% to 2.5%. This clonotype was seen more than once but under ten times. The TCR comes from an adult woman who had mild COVID-19 (a few samples of this study predate the infection). Cell type and time point are not known. The chain employs TRBV12-3 or TRBV12-4 and TRBJ1-2; D is possibly TRBD1 (6 bases). Sequenced: PBMCs or a T cell subset sorted from them (not recorded which). In DNA, the CDR3 is TGTGCCAGCAGTCCTCAGCCCCGATTGACAGGTCACTATGGCTACACCTTC. Translating it yields CASSPQPRLTGHYGYTF.